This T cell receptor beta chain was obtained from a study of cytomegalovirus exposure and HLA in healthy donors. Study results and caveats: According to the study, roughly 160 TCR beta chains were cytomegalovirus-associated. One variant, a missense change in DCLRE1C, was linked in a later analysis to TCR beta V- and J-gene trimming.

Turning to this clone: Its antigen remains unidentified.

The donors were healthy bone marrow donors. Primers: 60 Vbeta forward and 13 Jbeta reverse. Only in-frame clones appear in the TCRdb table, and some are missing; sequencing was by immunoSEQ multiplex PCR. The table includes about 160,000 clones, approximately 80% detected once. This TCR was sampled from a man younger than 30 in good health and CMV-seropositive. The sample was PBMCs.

In nucleotides, the CDR3 is TGTGCCAGCAGCGTAGCTACAGGGACAGATACGCAGTATTTT. This codes for CASSVATGTDTQYF. The rearrangement joins TRBV9 to TRBJ2-3; perhaps TRBD1 as D (6 bases). The germline V gene encodes CDR1 SGDLS and CDR2 YYNGEE. The CDR3 totals 14 residues. Between the trimmed V and J ends, which lost 0 bases and 3 bases, there was a span of 8 bases.